Listed here are 26 T cell receptor beta chains from one sample, sequenced in a study of cytomegalovirus exposure and HLA in healthy donors. Clones were read by immunoSEQ multiplex PCR, and TCRdb kept only the in-frame ones, dropping some. The table shows about 360,000 clones, with 86% occurring only once. The specimen was PBMCs. The source of these receptors is a woman aged 18-29 years in good health and CMV-seronegative.

The chain joins TRBV7-3 to TRBJ2-3; TRBD2 matches at 8 bases. The V segment lost 1 base and the J segment 4 bases; nucleotides outside the gene matches: 7. The germline CDR1 and CDR2 sequences are SGHTA and FQGTGA. This CDR3 is built from 16 residues. The CDR3: CASSLKSGRAADTQYF. The CDR3 nucleotides are TGTGCCAGCAGCTTAAAATCCGGGAGGGCCGCAGATACGCAGTATTTT.

This clone has only one observation. J is TRBJ2-1 and V is TRBV4-1; the match to TRBD2 covers 7 bases. The germline V gene has CDR1 MGHRA and CDR2 YSYEKL. There are 14 residues in the CDR3. Trimming at V came to 1 base and at J to 9 bases, leaving 6 bases not matched to a gene. The CDR3 region is CASSQATREFEQFF. The CDR3 region has the DNA TGCGCCAGCAGCCAAGCGACGCGGGAGTTTGAGCAGTTCTTC.

The rearrangement links TRBV5-1 to TRBJ2-5; D perhaps matches TRBD1 (7 bases). The germline gives CDR1 SGHRS, CDR2 YFSETQ. The CDR3 covers 13 residues. V was clipped by 4 bases and J by 5 bases, with 12 bases between them. Here the CDR3 reads CASSPPGGETQYF. The DNA for the CDR3 is TGCGCCAGCAGCCCGCCAGGGGGGGAGACCCAGTACTTC.

The V gene is TRBV2, the J gene TRBJ2-7; D perhaps matches TRBD2 (6 bases). The V end was cut by 8 bases, the J end by 5 bases, with 7 bases between. The CDR3 sequence is 10 residues long. Germline assignment: CDR1 SNHLY and CDR2 FYNNEI. DNA of the CDR3: TGTGCCAGCGGGGAGGACGAGCAGTACTTC. Its protein product is CASGEDEQYF. Full variable domain (remainder filled in from reference TRBV2 and TRBJ2-7): EPEVTQTPSHQVTQMGQEVILRCVPISNHLYFYWYRQILGQKVEFLVSFYNNEISEKSEIFDDQFSVERPDGSNFTLKIRSTKLEDSAMYFCASGEDEQYFGPGTRLTVT.

The chain has TRBV7-9 and TRBJ1-5; tentatively, D is TRBD1 (5 bases). The CDR3 loop spans 12 amino acids. V lost 4 bases, J lost 6 bases, and 7 bases lay in between. Germline V gene sequence: CDR1 SEHNR, CDR2 FQNEAQ (reference sequence). The CDR3 sequence is CASSSGLQPQHF. In DNA, the CDR3 is TGTGCCAGCAGCTCAGGGCTTCAGCCCCAGCATTTT.

The chain has TRBV4-1 and TRBJ2-2, with D maybe TRBD2 (6 bases). The CDR3 sequence is 15 residues long. Germline V lookup: CDR1 MGHRA, CDR2 YSYEKL. V lost 5 bases and J 1 base, leaving 11 bases between the germline ends. The CDR3 sequence: CASSTGTRNTGELFF. CDR3 nucleotides: TGCGCCAGCAGCACCGGGACTCGGAACACCGGGGAGCTGTTTTTT.

The rearrangement links TRBV6-1 to TRBJ2-3; TRBD2 is a possible D gene (5 bases). The germline gives CDR1 MNHNS, CDR2 SASEGT. The CDR3 consists of 15 residues. V lost 0 bases and J 6 bases, leaving 13 bases between the germline ends. In nucleotides, the CDR3 is TGTGCCAGCAGTGAAGCGATAGGAGCGGACGATACGCAGTATTTT. Translated, it gives CASSEAIGADDTQYF.

The chain is built from TRBV10-2 and TRBJ1-1, with 7 bases aligning to TRBD1. Germline trimming cut 6 bases from V and 5 bases from J; bases unmatched to any gene: 6. Looked up from germline, CDR1 is WSHSY and CDR2 is SAAADI. CDR3 length: 13 amino acids. CDR3 coding DNA: TGCGCCAGCAGCGTGACAGGGAGAACTGAAGCTTTCTTT. Protein: CASSVTGRTEAFF.

This chain links TRBV5-6 with TRBJ1-3, with D possibly matching TRBD1 (6 bases). Trimming took 1 base from V and 2 from J, leaving 10 bases between them. Per the germline V gene, CDR1 is SGHDT and CDR2 is YYEEEE. This CDR3 is built from 15 residues. CDR3 bases: TGTGCCAGCAGCTTGCGACAGGCAGCTGGAAACACCATATATTTT. This encodes CASSLRQAAGNTIYF.

This clone was counted a few times. The genes are TRBV6-7 and TRBJ1-2; 9 bases map to TRBD1. TRBV6-7 is sorted into the ORF group, with uncertain function. This CDR3 contains 14 residues. V lost 8 bases to trimming and J lost 4 bases; unmatched junction nucleotides: 8. In DNA form, the CDR3 reads TGTGCCAGCCGATCAGGACAGGGGTCCTATGGCTACACCTTC. The encoded protein is CASRSGQGSYGYTF.

This sequence joins TRBV13 and TRBJ2-1, with a possible D match to TRBD1 (6 bases). Deletions cut 4 bases from V and 2 bases from J, with 15 bases between. Germline-derived CDR1 and CDR2 are PRHDT and FYEKMQ (reference sequence). The CDR3 loop spans 16 amino acids. CDR3 sequence reads: CASSYPTGDPYNEQFF. The CDR3 bases are TGTGCCAGCAGCTACCCGACAGGCGATCCCTACAATGAGCAGTTCTTC. The full variable domain, rest sourced from reference TRBV13 and TRBJ2-1, is AAGVIQSPRHLIKEKRETATLKCYPIPRHDTVYWYQQGPGQDPQFLISFYEKMQSDKGSIPDRFSAQQFSDYHSELNMSSLELGDSALYFCASSYPTGDPYNEQFFGPGTRLTVL.

The chain has TRBV5-1 and TRBJ2-5; 9 nucleotides agree with TRBD2. The CDR3 length is 12 residues. The junction had 0 bases not matched to a gene; V was cut back by 7 bases and J by 2 bases. The V gene's germline CDR1 is SGHRS and CDR2 YFSETQ. DNA of the CDR3: TGCGCCAGCGCGGGGGGGCAAGAGACCCAGTACTTC. It encodes CASAGGQETQYF. The full variable domain, rest sourced from reference TRBV5-1 and TRBJ2-5, is KAGVTQTPRYLIKTRGQQVTLSCSPISGHRSVSWYQQTPGQGLQFLFEYFSETQRNKGNFPGRFSGRQFSNSRSEMNVSTLELGDSALYLCASAGGQETQYFGPGTRLLVL.

The chain employs TRBV7-9 and TRBJ1-6, with TRBD1 matching over 9 bases. Losses at the gene ends were 1 base for V and 5 bases for J; bases not matched to a gene: 3. The CDR3 consists of 16 residues. Per the germline V gene, CDR1 is SEHNR and CDR2 is FQNEAQ (reference sequence). The CDR3 spells CASSLGTGVHNSPLHF. CDR3 sequence (DNA): TGTGCCAGCAGCTTAGGGACAGGGGTTCATAATTCACCCCTCCACTTT.

This chain links TRBV6-1 with TRBJ1-5; 10 nucleotides align to TRBD1. The CDR3 consists of 17 residues. Germline-derived CDR1 and CDR2 are MNHNS and SASEGT. Trimming cost V 1 base and J 7 bases; bases outside gene matches: 10. This CDR3 reads CASSEVSWDRGYQPQHF. CDR3 in DNA: TGTGCCAGCAGTGAAGTTTCTTGGGACAGGGGCTACCAGCCCCAGCATTTT.

The chain links TRBV28 to TRBJ2-5; TRBD1 matches at 11 bases. Germline CDR1 reads MDHEN; CDR2 reads SYDVKM. The J segment lost 5 bases and the V segment lost 3 bases, leaving 5 bases of the junction unmatched. This CDR3 is built from 15 residues. The CDR3 loop reads CASSLGQGEGETQYF. The CDR3 region has the DNA TGTGCCAGCAGTTTGGGACAGGGGGAGGGGGAGACCCAGTACTTC. The whole variable domain, filled in from reference TRBV28 and TRBJ2-5, reads DVKVTQSSRYLVKRTGEKVFLECVQDMDHENMFWYRQDPGLGLRLIYFSYDVKMKEKGDIPEGYSVSREKKERFSLILESASTNQTSMYLCASSLGQGEGETQYFGPGTRLLVL.

V is TRBV9 and J is TRBJ1-1; D is perhaps TRBD1 (6 bases). Germline lookup yields CDR1 SGDLS and CDR2 YYNGEE. This CDR3 has 15 residues. V lost 4 bases and J 4 bases, leaving 17 bases between the germline ends. The CDR3, as DNA: TGTGCCAGCAGCCCCCCCCACAGGGTTGTCACTGAAGCTTTCTTT. It yields the protein CASSPPHRVVTEAFF.

V usage is TRBV7-9 and J usage is TRBJ1-5; 9 bases fit TRBD1. The CDR3 runs to 16 residues. The ends lost 5 bases at V and 2 bases at J; junction bases unmatched: 7. Germline CDR1 reads SEHNR; CDR2 reads FQNEAQ (reference sequence). The CDR3 spells CASSGEGQGGNQPQHF. The CDR3 bases are TGTGCCAGCAGCGGCGAGGGACAGGGCGGCAATCAGCCCCAGCATTTT. Based on the CDR3 plus reference TRBV7-9 and TRBJ1-5, the full variable domain is DTGVSQNPRHKITKRGQNVTFRCDPISEHNRLYWYRQTLGQGPEFLTYFQNEAQLEKSRLLSDRFSAERPKGSFSTLEIQRTEQGDSAMYLCASSGEGQGGNQPQHFGDGTRLSIL.

The CDR3 spells CASSLGEYPSYEQYF. In DNA, the CDR3 is TGTGCCAGCAGCTTAGGGGAGTACCCTTCCTACGAGCAGTACTTC. The chain uses TRBV7-9 and TRBJ2-7; D might be TRBD2 (5 bases). The CDR3 loop spans 15 amino acids. CDR1 and CDR2 from the germline V gene are SEHNR and FQNEAQ (reference sequence). Trimming shortened V by 1 base and J by 1 base, and 11 bases separated the two germline ends.

The chain combines TRBV15 with TRBJ2-5; a weak D match, TRBD1 (6 bases). The V end was cut by 3 bases, the J end by 3 bases, with 8 bases between. CDR3 size: 13 residues. The germline V gene has CDR1 LNHNV and CDR2 YYDKDF (reference sequence). This CDR3 reads CATSRDSEETQYF. For the CDR3, the DNA is TGTGCCACCAGCAGGGACAGTGAAGAGACCCAGTACTTC.

The chain joins TRBV7-9 to TRBJ2-5; 7 positions match TRBD1. CDR1 and CDR2 (germline): SEHNR, FQNEAQ (reference sequence). The CDR3 runs to 14 residues. With 4 bases clipped from V and 4 bases from J, the junction kept 6 bases outside the gene matches. CDR3 amino acids: CASSYDRARETQYF. The DNA for the CDR3 is TGTGCCAGCAGCTACGACAGGGCCCGAGAGACCCAGTACTTC. The variable domain in full, completed from reference TRBV7-9 and TRBJ2-5, reads DTGVSQNPRHKITKRGQNVTFRCDPISEHNRLYWYRQTLGQGPEFLTYFQNEAQLEKSRLLSDRFSAERPKGSFSTLEIQRTEQGDSAMYLCASSYDRARETQYFGPGTRLLVL.

The DNA for the CDR3 is TGTGCCACCAGCAGAGGGGCGGGAGGGCCAGAGTCCTACGAGCAGTACTTC. Its protein is CATSRGAGGPESYEQYF. This chain joins TRBV15 and TRBJ2-7; 9 nucleotides match TRBD2. V shed 1 base and J 1 base; nucleotides not matched to a gene: 8. Germline CDR1 LNHNV, CDR2 YYDKDF (reference sequence). The CDR3 runs to 17 residues.

This clone was seen a handful of times. The rearrangement joins TRBV6-5 to TRBJ1-5; a possible D gene is TRBD1 (5 bases). Germline loops: CDR1 MNHEY, CDR2 SVGAGI. The CDR3 extends over 14 amino acids. The V and J ends lost 2 bases and 4 bases respectively, with 9 bases between them. CDR3 residues: CASSYGRANQPQHF. The CDR3 nucleotides read TGTGCCAGCAGTTACGGCAGGGCGAATCAGCCCCAGCATTTT.

The V and J genes are TRBV2 and TRBJ2-1, with 11 bases fitting TRBD2. The CDR3 covers 15 residues. Trimming cost V 8 bases and J 8 bases; bases outside gene matches: 11. Germline V gene lookup returns CDR1 SNHLY and CDR2 FYNNEI. CDR3 region: CASEYPSGGWHEQFF. CDR3 DNA: TGTGCCAGCGAATACCCTAGCGGGGGGTGGCATGAGCAGTTCTTC.

The chain has TRBV28 and TRBJ1-1, with D possibly being TRBD1 (5 bases). The germline V and J ends were trimmed by 6 bases and 0 bases, with 14 bases remaining between them. Germline loops: CDR1 MDHEN, CDR2 SYDVKM. CDR3 size: 15 residues. CDR3 bases: TGTGCCAGCAGCCTATTGGGGGACTTGAACACTGAAGCTTTCTTT. Protein product: CASSLLGDLNTEAFF.

This clone has more than one count but fewer than ten. The J gene is TRBJ2-1, the V gene TRBV5-6; D is perhaps TRBD1 (5 bases). Trimming shortened V by 4 bases and J by 12 bases, and 11 bases separated the two germline ends. This CDR3 is built from 11 residues. Germline loops: CDR1 SGHDT, CDR2 YYEEEE. CDR3 region: CASSGVDRQFF. CDR3 coding DNA: TGTGCCAGCAGCGGTGTTGACAGGCAGTTCTTC.

The genes are TRBV19 and TRBJ2-5; 8 bases map to TRBD2. CDR1 is LNHDA and CDR2 is SQIVND in the germline V gene (reference sequence). This CDR3 contains 13 residues. Unmatched junction bases numbered 2, after V lost 7 bases and J lost 1 base. CDR3 loop: CASTGGTQETQYF. The CDR3 DNA reads as TGTGCCAGTACGGGGGGGACCCAAGAGACCCAGTACTTC.